The clone carrying this T cell receptor beta chain was counted only a few times. Patients were excluded because of uncontrolled infection, other autoimmune disease, pregnancy or lactation. Fresh peripheral blood, 10 ml, yielded the PBMCs. Amplification targeted TCR beta CDR3 regions from RNA transcripts. First-round RT-PCR with HTBI primers amplified the TCR CDR3 region. One entry per CDR3 protein results from TCRdb running MiXCR on the multiplex PCR reads. Of fewer than 550,000 distinct CDR3 sequences in the sample, approximately 14% were seen once. The data were taken from a study of T cells in Graves' hyperthyroidism and ophthalmopathy. The wider study: It was at initial diagnosis, before any treatment, that peripheral blood was collected.

The receptor's source is a woman aged 18-35 years with Graves' hyperthyroidism. Input material: blood.

The DNA of the CDR3 is TGTGCCAGCAGTCTGGGACTAGCGGGGGGGCCGGGCGATACGCAGTATTTT. The encoded protein is CASSLGLAGGPGDTQYF. This chain links TRBV6-1 with TRBJ2-3, with TRBD2 matching over 16 bases. The V gene's germline CDR1 is MNHNS and CDR2 SASEGT. The CDR3 sequence is 17 residues long. Trimming at V came to 5 bases and at J to 6 bases, leaving 8 bases not matched to a gene.